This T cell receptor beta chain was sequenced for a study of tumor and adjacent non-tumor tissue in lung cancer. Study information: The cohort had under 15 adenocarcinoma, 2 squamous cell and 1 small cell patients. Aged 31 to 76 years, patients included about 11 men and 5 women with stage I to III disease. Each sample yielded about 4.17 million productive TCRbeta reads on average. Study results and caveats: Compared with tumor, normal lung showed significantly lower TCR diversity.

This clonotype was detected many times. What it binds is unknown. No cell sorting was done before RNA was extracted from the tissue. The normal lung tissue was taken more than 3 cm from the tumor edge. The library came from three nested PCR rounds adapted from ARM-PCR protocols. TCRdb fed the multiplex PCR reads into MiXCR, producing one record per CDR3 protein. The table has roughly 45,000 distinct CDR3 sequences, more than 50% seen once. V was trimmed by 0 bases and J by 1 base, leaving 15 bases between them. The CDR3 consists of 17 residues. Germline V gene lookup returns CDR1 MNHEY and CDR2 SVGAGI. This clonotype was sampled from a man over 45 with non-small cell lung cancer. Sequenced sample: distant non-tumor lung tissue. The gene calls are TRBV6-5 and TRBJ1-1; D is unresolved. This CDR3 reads CASSYSSWEFQNTEAFF. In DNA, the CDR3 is TGTGCCAGCAGTTACTCGAGTTGGGAGTTTCAGAACACTGAAGCTTTCTTT.